This note documents a single T cell receptor beta chain sequence. This entry comes from a study of blood T cell repertoires in COVID-19. Study background: Acute and convalescent COVID-19 specimens originated in the United States, Italy and Spain. From T cells, B-cell-depleted T cells, or PBMCs came the material, which was cDNA or gDNA.

Per the original methods: Estimation of nucleated cell counts relied on the amplification of reference gene primers. Sequenced by immunoSEQ multiplex PCR; TCRdb stores in-frame clones only, minus some. V and J calls and clone size are copied from that table; D and trimming were computed from the DNA. Of about 69,000 clones listed, around 79% are singletons. Germline V gene data show CDR1 as SGHRS and CDR2 as YFSETQ. V shed 3 bases and J 6 bases; nucleotides not matched to a gene: 9. The CDR3 is 17 residues long. Sequencing input: peripheral blood. This sequence joins TRBV5-1 and TRBJ2-1; 13 nucleotides agree with TRBD2. The sequence was collected from a man between 60 and 75 years old with acute or convalescent COVID-19. The DNA of the CDR3 is TGCGCCAGCAGCTCCTCAAAACTAGCGGGGGGGCGCAATGAGCAGTTCTTC. This gives the protein CASSSSKLAGGRNEQFF.